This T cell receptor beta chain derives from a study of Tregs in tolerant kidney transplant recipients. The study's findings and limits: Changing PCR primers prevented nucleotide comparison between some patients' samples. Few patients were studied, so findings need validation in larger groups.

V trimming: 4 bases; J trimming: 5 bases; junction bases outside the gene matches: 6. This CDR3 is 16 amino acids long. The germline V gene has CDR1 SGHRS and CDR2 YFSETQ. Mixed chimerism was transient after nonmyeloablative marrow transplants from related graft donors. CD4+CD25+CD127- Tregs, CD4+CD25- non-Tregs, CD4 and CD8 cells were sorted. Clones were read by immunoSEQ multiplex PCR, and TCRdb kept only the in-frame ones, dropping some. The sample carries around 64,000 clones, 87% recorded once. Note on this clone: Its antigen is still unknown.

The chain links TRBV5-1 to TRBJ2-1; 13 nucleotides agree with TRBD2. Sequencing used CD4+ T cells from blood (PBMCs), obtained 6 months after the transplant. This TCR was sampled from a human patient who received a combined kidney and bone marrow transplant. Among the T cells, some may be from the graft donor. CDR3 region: CASSLRTSGGDNEQFF. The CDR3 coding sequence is TGCGCCAGCAGCCTTAGGACTAGCGGGGGAGACAATGAGCAGTTCTTC. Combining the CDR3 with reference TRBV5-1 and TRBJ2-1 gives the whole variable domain KAGVTQTPRYLIKTRGQQVTLSCSPISGHRSVSWYQQTPGQGLQFLFEYFSETQRNKGNFPGRFSGRQFSNSRSEMNVSTLELGDSALYLCASSLRTSGGDNEQFFGPGTRLTVL.